A selection of T cell receptor beta chains follows, all from one sample in a study of T cell responses to AZD1222 COVID-19 vaccine. Sequencing used immunoSEQ multiplex PCR; TCRdb keeps in-frame clones, though not all of them. The table has 160,000 or so clones, about 88% seen once. The sample here was peripheral blood, taken on day 0 of AZD1222 vaccination. The receptor set was obtained from an adult in good health. Each CDR3 is given with its conserved first and last residue. The D gene is left open where the match is weak. Only some rows state a clone size, as once, few, many or a class for expanded clones.

>.|TRBV6-5|TRBJ2-1|TRBD2
CASRQYSGRVNEQFF
TGTGCCAGCAGACAATATAGCGGGAGGGTCAATGAGCAGTTCTTC
>.|TRBV7-2|TRBJ2-3|TRBD1
CASSPGQYTDTQYF
TGTGCCAGCAGCCCGGGACAGTACACAGATACGCAGTATTTT
>.|TRBV29-1|TRBJ1-5|.
CSVGQGEGQPQHF
TGCAGCGTTGGTCAGGGTGAGGGCCAGCCCCAGCATTTT
>.|TRBV7-2|TRBJ2-5|TRBD1
CASSSQGAGLGETQYF
TGTGCCAGCAGCTCGCAGGGGGCGGGTTTGGGAGAGACCCAGTACTTC
>.|TRBV6-5|TRBJ1-5|.
CASSPRAYQPQHF
TGTGCCAGCAGTCCTCGCGCGTATCAGCCCCAGCATTTT
>.|TRBV7-3|TRBJ2-1|TRBD2
CASSLSGKSSYNEQFF
TGTGCCAGCAGCTTGAGCGGGAAGAGCTCCTACAATGAGCAGTTCTTC
>.|TRBV5-1|TRBJ1-2|.
CASSPPGFSLGYTF
TGCGCCAGCAGCCCCCCCGGGTTTTCTTTGGGCTACACCTTC
>.|TRBV7-9|TRBJ1-2|TRBD1
CASSLGTGRYGYTF
TGTGCCAGCAGCTTAGGGACAGGGAGGTATGGCTACACCTTC
>.|TRBV2|TRBJ1-1|.
CATQENTEAFF
TGTGCCACACAGGAGAACACTGAAGCTTTCTTT
>.|TRBV6-5|TRBJ1-5|.
CASSFAGNQPQHF
TGTGCCAGCAGTTTTGCGGGGAATCAGCCCCAGCATTTT
>once|TRBV15|TRBJ2-7|TRBD1
CATSFGQGRSYEQYF
TGTGCCACCAGCTTCGGACAGGGGCGTTCCTACGAGCAGTACTTC
>.|TRBV4-3|TRBJ2-5|TRBD2
CASSQDLGGVTQETQYF
TGCGCCAGCAGCCAAGATCTGGGGGGGGTCACACAAGAGACCCAGTACTTC
>.|TRBV5-4|TRBJ2-4|TRBD1
CASSLAGQAKYF
TGTGCCAGCAGCTTGGCGGGACAGGCGAAGTACTTC
>.|TRBV2|TRBJ2-5|.
CASRADGGTQYF
TGTGCCAGCAGGGCGGACGGGGGGACCCAGTACTTC
>.|TRBV5-6|TRBJ2-5|TRBD2
CASSRGLAGQETQYF
TGTGCCAGCAGCCGAGGACTAGCGGGACAAGAGACCCAGTACTTC
>few|TRBV27|TRBJ1-2|.
CASSFQPGGGYTF
TGTGCCAGCAGTTTCCAACCAGGAGGGGGCTACACCTTC
>.|TRBV7-2|TRBJ1-5|TRBD1
CASSSGQRNQPQHF
TGTGCCAGCAGCTCGGGACAGAGAAATCAGCCCCAGCATTTT